Shown below are 26 T cell receptor beta chains from a single sample sequenced in a study of regulatory T cells in long-lasting Graves disease. Time point described: persistent/refractory GD, antithyroid drugs over 5 years with positive TRAb. Preparation of the TCR library used RNA extracted from PBMCs. Relying on iRepertoire HTBI primers and Arm-PCR of CDR3 regions, the team built TCR beta libraries. TCRdb fed the multiplex PCR reads into MiXCR, producing one record per CDR3 protein. The sample yields 650,000 to 850,000 distinct CDR3 sequences, approximately 29% seen once. This material consisted of peripheral blood mononuclear cells (PBMCs), taken when the disease was refractory, from a patient treated with antithyroid drugs. These receptors all stem from a female donor with Graves disease.

This clonotype was counted between two and nine times. V and J are TRBV20-1 and TRBJ2-6, with D unresolved. The CDR3 runs to 13 residues. Per the germline V gene, CDR1 is DFQATT and CDR2 is SNEGSKA (reference sequence). Trimming cost V 5 bases and J 1 base, with 6 bases left between them. The CDR3 region is CSAAYSGANVLTF. The DNA of the CDR3 is TGCAGTGCTGCTTATTCTGGGGCCAACGTCCTGACTTTC.

This clonotype was picked up a small number of times. The chain carries TRBV15 and TRBJ1-1; D gene unclear. From germline, CDR1 is LNHNV and CDR2 YYDKDF (reference sequence). Trimming took 1 base from V and 1 from J, leaving 7 bases between them. This CDR3 region has 14 residues. The CDR3 DNA sequence: TGTGCCACCAGCAGAGTTGGCAGGAACACTGAAGCTTTCTTT. This gives the protein CATSRVGRNTEAFF.

Of note for this clonotype: A much bigger clone sits one base away, suggesting this may be a read error. Given the absence of the conserved phenylalanine or tryptophan at the CDR3 end, a read error is likely. The chain employs TRBV2 and TRBJ2-7, with 10 bases aligning to TRBD1. V trimming: 1 base; J trimming: 1 base; junction bases outside the gene matches: 1. This CDR3 region has 15 residues. The germline V gene has CDR1 SNHLY and CDR2 FYNNEI. CDR3 in DNA: TGTGCCAGCAGTGAAGGACAGGGGGCATCCTACGAGCAGTACCTC. It codes for CASSEGQGASYEQYL.

This clonotype appeared a few times. The chain combines TRBV10-3 with TRBJ1-2; TRBD1 matches 7 bases. The CDR3 sequence is 14 residues long. The J segment lost 4 bases and the V segment lost 2 bases, leaving 4 bases of the junction unmatched. Looked up from germline, CDR1 is ENHRY and CDR2 is SYGVKD. The CDR3 coding sequence is TGTGCCATCAGTGAGACCGGGACAGTCTATGGCTACACCTTC. This translates into CAISETGTVYGYTF.

The chain employs TRBV7-2 and TRBJ2-7, with 10 bases that match TRBD2. Germline trimming cut 1 base from V and 4 bases from J; bases unmatched to any gene: 4. The length of the CDR3 is 15 residues. In germline, CDR1 is SGHTA, CDR2 FQGNSA. CDR3 region: CASSLVAGGRYEQYF. In DNA, the CDR3 is TGTGCCAGCAGCTTAGTAGCGGGAGGTCGTTACGAGCAGTACTTC. The full variable domain, completed using reference TRBV7-2 and TRBJ2-7, is GAGVSQSPSNKVTEKGKDVELRCDPISGHTALYWYRQSLGQGLEFLIYFQGNSAPDKSGLPSDRFSAERTGGSVSTLTIQRTQQEDSAVYLCASSLVAGGRYEQYFGPGTRLTVT.

This clonotype was seen ten or more times. V is TRBV28 and J is TRBJ2-5, with 8 bases aligning to TRBD1. V lost 7 bases and J lost 4; bases outside the gene matches: 8. The germline CDR1 and CDR2 sequences are MDHEN and SYDVKM. CDR3 length: 14 amino acids. The chain's CDR3 is CASTAAGGGETQYF. As DNA, the CDR3 is TGTGCCAGCACCGCAGCAGGGGGCGGAGAGACCCAGTACTTC.

The rearrangement uses TRBV3-1 and TRBJ1-2; a possible D gene is TRBD1 (6 bases). This CDR3 has 15 residues. V gave up 1 base and J gave up 8 bases, with 17 bases separating them. The germline CDR1 and CDR2 sequences are LGHDT and YNNKEL (reference sequence). CDR3 coding DNA: TGTGCCAGCAGCCAAGTAGGGACATCCCAGGAAGGCTACACCTTC. This gives the protein CASSQVGTSQEGYTF.

The chain combines TRBV6-1 with TRBJ2-5, with 11 bases lining up with TRBD2. Looked up from germline, CDR1 is MNHNS and CDR2 is SASEGT. CDR3 size: 15 residues. V lost 6 bases and J lost 5; bases outside the gene matches: 8. As DNA, the CDR3 is TGTGCCAGCAGACGAGGACTAGCGGGTTATGAGACCCAGTACTTC. This gives the protein CASRRGLAGYETQYF.

Ten or more counts support this clonotype. The chain combines TRBV12-3 or TRBV12-4 with TRBJ2-2; 8 nucleotides agree with TRBD2. The ends lost 5 bases at V and 6 bases at J; junction bases unmatched: 5. The length of the CDR3 is 14 residues. The CDR3 sequence is CASSPGLAPGELFF. In DNA, the CDR3 is TGTGCCAGCAGTCCCGGACTAGCCCCCGGGGAGCTGTTTTTT.

A few counts support this clonotype. The chain is built from TRBV5-6 and TRBJ1-1; D is perhaps TRBD1 (5 bases). V gave up 1 base and J gave up 1 base, with 11 bases separating them. Germline CDR1 and CDR2: SGHDT and YYEEEE. The CDR3 runs 15 residues. The CDR3 DNA follows: TGTGCCAGCAGCTTGCGCGGGGCCACGAACACTGAAGCTTTCTTT. It is translated as CASSLRGATNTEAFF.

The chain is built from TRBV12-3 or TRBV12-4 and TRBJ2-1, with D hard to call. The CDR3 covers 13 residues. Trimming pared 6 bases from V and 8 bases from J, leaving 14 bases between. CDR3 in DNA: TGTGCCAGCAGAGGTGACCCTGTCGATGAGCAGTTCTTC. This gives the protein CASRGDPVDEQFF.

The chain joins TRBV6-1 to TRBJ1-5; D is uncertain. This CDR3 is built from 15 residues. Deletions cut 3 bases from V and 6 bases from J, with 15 bases between. In germline, CDR1 is MNHNS, CDR2 SASEGT. For the CDR3, the DNA is TGTGCCAGCAGTGAGGGCTCTTTTGGACCTCAGCCCCAGCATTTT. Its translation: CASSEGSFGPQPQHF.

This chain uses TRBV4-2 with TRBJ1-1; D gene unclear. CDR1 is LGHNA and CDR2 is YNFKEQ in the germline V gene. CDR3 length equals 15 residues. Trimming took off 4 bases at V and 1 base at J, with 13 bases between the two ends. CDR3 nucleotide sequence: TGTGCCAGCAGCCCAGCTTCACGGGGGAACACTGAAGCTTTCTTT. Translated: CASSPASRGNTEAFF.

To note about this clonotype: It is likely a read error, because the conserved phenylalanine at the end of the CDR3 is missing. The rearrangement joins TRBV2 to TRBJ1-1; a possible D gene is TRBD1 (6 bases). The germline V and J ends were trimmed by 8 bases and 0 bases, with 10 bases remaining between them. Germline CDR1 SNHLY, CDR2 FYNNEI. This CDR3 region has 13 residues. The CDR3 DNA reads as TGTGCCAGCGGGGGACACTTGAACACTGAAGCTTTCCTT. As protein: CASGGHLNTEAFL.

Written as DNA, the CDR3 is TGTGCCAGCAGCTTAAGGGCGGGAGGCAGAGAGACCCAGTACTTC. Protein: CASSLRAGGRETQYF. The rearrangement uses TRBV11-3 and TRBJ2-5, with 8 bases matching TRBD2. CDR1 and CDR2 (germline): SGHNT, YENEEA. After removal of 2 bases from V and 4 bases from J, the junction contained 6 bases not matched to a gene. The CDR3 runs to 15 residues.

The chain has TRBV6-1 and TRBJ1-3, with 11 positions matching TRBD1. Looked up from germline, CDR1 is MNHNS and CDR2 is SASEGT. Trimming removed 6 bases from V and 8 bases from J; junction bases left unmatched: 15. The CDR3 has 17 residues. CDR3 DNA: TGTGCCAGCAGCTCACGAGCGGACAGGGGGCAAGGTCACACCATATATTTT. Amino acid sequence: CASSSRADRGQGHTIYF.

This clonotype was detected ten times or more. The CDR3 is CASSLKVSYGYTF. The CDR3 DNA reads as TGTGCCAGCAGTTTAAAAGTGAGCTATGGCTACACCTTC. The V call is TRBV12-3 or TRBV12-4, the J call TRBJ1-2; the D is unclear. Deletions cut 2 bases from V and 4 bases from J, with 8 bases between. The CDR3 sequence is 13 residues long.

This clonotype was counted between two and nine times. The V and J genes are TRBV6-2 or TRBV6-3 and TRBJ2-7; weak D call: TRBD1 (6 bases). CDR1 and CDR2 (germline): MNHEY, SVGEGT. V was clipped by 5 bases and J by 4 bases, with 18 bases between them. CDR3 size: 15 residues. CDR3 loop: CASSEGTGLDYEQYF. Written as DNA, the CDR3 is TGTGCCAGCAGTGAAGGTACAGGGTTAGATTACGAGCAGTACTTC.

This clonotype was seen at least ten times. The chain uses TRBV3-1 and TRBJ1-1; D gene ambiguous. This CDR3 has 13 residues. Trimming took off 2 bases at V and 4 bases at J, with 8 bases between the two ends. Germline V gene sequence: CDR1 LGHDT, CDR2 YNNKEL (reference sequence). CDR3 nucleotides: TGTGCCAGCAGCCAAAGGCGGGGCACTGAAGCTTTCTTT. It encodes CASSQRRGTEAFF.

V is TRBV5-4 and J is TRBJ1-6; D might be TRBD1 (5 bases). The CDR3 contains 17 residues. V was shortened by 4 bases and J by 8 bases, with 22 bases between the two germline ends. The germline CDR1 and CDR2 sequences are SGHNT and YYREEE (reference sequence). CDR3 bases: TGTGCCAGCAGCCCTGGAGGTGGGGGGATTCGGGATTCACCCCTCCACTTT. It codes for CASSPGGGGIRDSPLHF.

The chain couples TRBV30 to TRBJ2-7; D is unresolved. This CDR3 spans 12 amino acids. Trimming removed 4 bases at V and 7 bases at J, with 14 bases between. From germline, CDR1 is GTSNPN and CDR2 SVGIG (reference sequence). The CDR3 DNA reads as TGTGCCTGGACCCCTGGAACGGATGAGCAGTACTTC. It translates to CAWTPGTDEQYF.

The chain uses TRBV5-1 and TRBJ2-3, with D perhaps matching TRBD2 (6 bases). This CDR3 is built from 15 residues. Deletions cut 5 bases from V and 2 bases from J, with 15 bases between. The germline CDR1 and CDR2 sequences are SGHRS and YFSETQ. The CDR3 reads CASRPPGLNTDTQYF. Written as DNA, the CDR3 is TGCGCCAGCAGACCACCGGGACTTAACACAGATACGCAGTATTTT.

V and J are TRBV19 and TRBJ1-1; D might be TRBD1 (6 bases). V lost 9 bases and J lost 5, with 19 bases in between. CDR1 and CDR2 (germline): LNHDA, SQIVND (reference sequence). This CDR3 region has 14 residues. CDR3 region: CASDNRDTETEAFF. The CDR3 DNA is TGTGCCAGCGATAACCGGGACACGGAGACTGAAGCTTTCTTT. Full variable domain (outside the CDR3, taken from reference TRBV19 and TRBJ1-1): DGGITQSPKYLFRKEGQNVTLSCEQNLNHDAMYWYRQDPGQGLRLIYYSQIVNDFQKGDIAEGYSVSREKKESFPLTVTSAQKNPTAFYLCASDNRDTETEAFFGQGTRLTVV.

This clonotype was found once. This may be a read error: a much more frequent sequence differs by one nucleotide. The chain employs TRBV12-3 or TRBV12-4 and TRBJ1-4; D gene unclear. The CDR3 is made up of 14 amino acids. The V gene lost 5 bases and the J gene lost 7 bases, with 14 bases spanning the gap. This CDR3 reads CASSLSQPSEKLFF. The CDR3 bases are TGTGCCAGCAGTCTCAGTCAACCAAGTGAAAAACTGTTTTTT.

This chain uses TRBV7-3 with TRBJ2-5, with D hard to call. This CDR3 spans 16 amino acids. V shed 5 bases and J shed 4 bases, with 20 bases lying between them. Germline V gene sequence: CDR1 SGHTA, CDR2 FQGTGA. The CDR3 is CASSQEASSLGETQYF. DNA of the CDR3: TGTGCCAGCAGCCAAGAAGCGAGTTCCCTGGGAGAGACCCAGTACTTC.

This clonotype turned up a few times. The chain couples TRBV30 to TRBJ1-5, with D tentatively TRBD1 (5 bases). V was cut by 0 bases and J by 1 base, with 10 bases left in between. This CDR3 has 15 amino acids. CDR1 is GTSNPN and CDR2 is SVGIG in the germline V gene (reference sequence). The CDR3 sequence: CAWSVRGGSNQPQHF. CDR3 in DNA: TGTGCCTGGAGTGTACGTGGGGGAAGCAATCAGCCCCAGCATTTT.